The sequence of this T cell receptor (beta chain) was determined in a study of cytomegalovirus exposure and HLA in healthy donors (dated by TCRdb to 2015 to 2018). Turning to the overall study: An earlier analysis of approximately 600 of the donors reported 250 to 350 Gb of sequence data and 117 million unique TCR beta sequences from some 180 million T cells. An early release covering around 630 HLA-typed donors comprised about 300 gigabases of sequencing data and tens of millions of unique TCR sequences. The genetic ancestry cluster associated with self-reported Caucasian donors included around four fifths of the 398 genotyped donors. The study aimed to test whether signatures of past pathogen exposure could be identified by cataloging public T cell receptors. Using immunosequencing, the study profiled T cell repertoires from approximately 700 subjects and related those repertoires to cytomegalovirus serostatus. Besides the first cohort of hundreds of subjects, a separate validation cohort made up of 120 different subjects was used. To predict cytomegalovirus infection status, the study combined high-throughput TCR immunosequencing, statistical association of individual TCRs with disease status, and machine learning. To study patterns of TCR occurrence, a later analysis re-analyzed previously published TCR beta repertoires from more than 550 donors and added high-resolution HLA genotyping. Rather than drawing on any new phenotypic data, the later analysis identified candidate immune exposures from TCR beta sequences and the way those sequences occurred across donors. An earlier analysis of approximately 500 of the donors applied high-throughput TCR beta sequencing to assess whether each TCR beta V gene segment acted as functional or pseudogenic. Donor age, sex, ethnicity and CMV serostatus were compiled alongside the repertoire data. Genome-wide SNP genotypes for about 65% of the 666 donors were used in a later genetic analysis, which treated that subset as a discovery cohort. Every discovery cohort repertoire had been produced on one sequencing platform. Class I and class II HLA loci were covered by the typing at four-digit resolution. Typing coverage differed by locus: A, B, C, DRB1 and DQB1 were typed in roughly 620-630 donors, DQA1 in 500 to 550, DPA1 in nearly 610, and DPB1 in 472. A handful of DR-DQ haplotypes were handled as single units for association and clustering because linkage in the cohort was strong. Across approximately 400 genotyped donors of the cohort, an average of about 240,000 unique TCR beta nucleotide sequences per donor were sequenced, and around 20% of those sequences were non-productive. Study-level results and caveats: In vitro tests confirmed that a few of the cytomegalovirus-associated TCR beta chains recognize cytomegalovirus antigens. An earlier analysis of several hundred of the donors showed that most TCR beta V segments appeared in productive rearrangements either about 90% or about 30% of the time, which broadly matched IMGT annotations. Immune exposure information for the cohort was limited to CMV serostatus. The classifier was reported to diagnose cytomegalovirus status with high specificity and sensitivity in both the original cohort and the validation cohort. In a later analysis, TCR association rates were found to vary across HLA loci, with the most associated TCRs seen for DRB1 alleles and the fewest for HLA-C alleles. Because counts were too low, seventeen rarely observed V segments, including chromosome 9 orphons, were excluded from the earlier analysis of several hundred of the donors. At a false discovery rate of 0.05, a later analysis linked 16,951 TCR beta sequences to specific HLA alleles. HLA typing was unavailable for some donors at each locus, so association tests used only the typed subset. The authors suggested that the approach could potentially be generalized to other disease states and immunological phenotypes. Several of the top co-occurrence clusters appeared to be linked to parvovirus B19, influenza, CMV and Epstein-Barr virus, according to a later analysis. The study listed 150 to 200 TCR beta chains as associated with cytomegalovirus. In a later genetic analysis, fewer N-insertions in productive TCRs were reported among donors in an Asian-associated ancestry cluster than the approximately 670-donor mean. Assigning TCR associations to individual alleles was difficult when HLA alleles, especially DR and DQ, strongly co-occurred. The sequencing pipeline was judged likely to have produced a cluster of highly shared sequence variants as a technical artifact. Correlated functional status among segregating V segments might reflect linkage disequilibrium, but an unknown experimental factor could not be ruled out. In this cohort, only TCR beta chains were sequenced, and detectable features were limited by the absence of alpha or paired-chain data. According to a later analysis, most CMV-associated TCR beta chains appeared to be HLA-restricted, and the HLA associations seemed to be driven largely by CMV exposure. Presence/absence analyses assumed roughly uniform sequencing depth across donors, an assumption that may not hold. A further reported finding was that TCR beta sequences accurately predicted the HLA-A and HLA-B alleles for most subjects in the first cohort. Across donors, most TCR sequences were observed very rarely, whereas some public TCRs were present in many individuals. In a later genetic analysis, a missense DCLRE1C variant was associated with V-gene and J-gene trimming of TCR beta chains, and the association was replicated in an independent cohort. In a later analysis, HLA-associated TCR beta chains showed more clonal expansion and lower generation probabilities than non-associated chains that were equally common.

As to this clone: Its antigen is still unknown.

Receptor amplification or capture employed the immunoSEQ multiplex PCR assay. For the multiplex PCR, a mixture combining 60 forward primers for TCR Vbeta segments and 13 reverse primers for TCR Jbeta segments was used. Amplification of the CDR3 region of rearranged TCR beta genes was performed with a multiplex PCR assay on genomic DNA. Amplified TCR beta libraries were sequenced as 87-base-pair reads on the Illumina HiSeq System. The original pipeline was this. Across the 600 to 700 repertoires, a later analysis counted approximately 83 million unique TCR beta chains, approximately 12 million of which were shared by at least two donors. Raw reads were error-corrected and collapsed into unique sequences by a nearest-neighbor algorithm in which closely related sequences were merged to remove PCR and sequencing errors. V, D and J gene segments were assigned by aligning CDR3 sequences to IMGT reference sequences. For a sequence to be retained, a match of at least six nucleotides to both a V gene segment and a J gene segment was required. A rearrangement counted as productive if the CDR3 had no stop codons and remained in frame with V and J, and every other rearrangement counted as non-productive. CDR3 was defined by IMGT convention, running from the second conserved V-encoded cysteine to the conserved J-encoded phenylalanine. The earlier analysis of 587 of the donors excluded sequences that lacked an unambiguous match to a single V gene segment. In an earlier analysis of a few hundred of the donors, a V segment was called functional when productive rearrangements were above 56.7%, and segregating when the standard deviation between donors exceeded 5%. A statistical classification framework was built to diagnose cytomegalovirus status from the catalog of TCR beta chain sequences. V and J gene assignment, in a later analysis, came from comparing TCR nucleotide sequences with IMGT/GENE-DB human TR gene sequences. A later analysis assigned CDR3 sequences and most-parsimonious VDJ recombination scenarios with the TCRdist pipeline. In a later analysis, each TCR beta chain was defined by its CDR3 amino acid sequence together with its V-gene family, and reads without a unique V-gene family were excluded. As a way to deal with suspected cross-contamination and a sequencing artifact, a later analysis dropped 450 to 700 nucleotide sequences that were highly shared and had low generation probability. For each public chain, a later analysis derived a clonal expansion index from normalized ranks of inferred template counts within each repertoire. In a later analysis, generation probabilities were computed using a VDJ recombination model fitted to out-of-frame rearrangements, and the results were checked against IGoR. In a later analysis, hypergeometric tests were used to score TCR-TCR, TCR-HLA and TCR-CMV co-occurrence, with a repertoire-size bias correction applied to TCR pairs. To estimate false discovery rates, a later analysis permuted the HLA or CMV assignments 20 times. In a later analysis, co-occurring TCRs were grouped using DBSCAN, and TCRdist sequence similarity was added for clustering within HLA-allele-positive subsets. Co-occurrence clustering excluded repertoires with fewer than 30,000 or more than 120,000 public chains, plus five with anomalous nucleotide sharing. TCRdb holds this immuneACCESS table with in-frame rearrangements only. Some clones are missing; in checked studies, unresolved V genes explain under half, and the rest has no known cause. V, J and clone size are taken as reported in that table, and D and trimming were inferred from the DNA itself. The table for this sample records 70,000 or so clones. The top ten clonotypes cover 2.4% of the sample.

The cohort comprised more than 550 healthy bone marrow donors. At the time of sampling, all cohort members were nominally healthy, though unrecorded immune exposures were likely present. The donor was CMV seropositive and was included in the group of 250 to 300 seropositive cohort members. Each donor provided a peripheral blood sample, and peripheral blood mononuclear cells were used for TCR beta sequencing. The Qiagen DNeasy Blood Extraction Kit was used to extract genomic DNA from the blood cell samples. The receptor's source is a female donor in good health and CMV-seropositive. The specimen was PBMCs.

The nucleotides are TGTGCCATCAGTTCCTCCGGGACAGGGGCCCCCGGGGGGGAGCTGTTTTTT. This translates into CAISSSGTGAPGGELFF. Recombination connected TRBV10-3 to TRBJ2-2; 10 middle bases align to TRBD1. Relative to germline, V is missing 5 bases and J is missing 8 bases, with 14 bases of the junction outside any gene match. From the germline V gene, CDR1 is ENHRY and CDR2 is SYGVKD. The CDR3, from cysteine to phenylalanine, totals 17 residues. The entry retains the CDR3 DNA only, 51 bases that are in frame from base 1.